A selection of T cell receptor beta chains follows, all from one sample in a study of siplizumab effects on memory and regulatory T cells. Assay: immunoSEQ multiplex PCR; the TCRdb copy retains only in-frame clones and omits some. The repertoire holds fewer than 130,000 clones, 80% to 95% seen once, with 1% to 1.5% in the top ten. The sequenced sample consisted of CD4+ T cells sorted from blood. The receptors were gathered from a human donor in good health. The CDR3 runs from the conserved cysteine through the conserved F or W. A D gene is named only where the DNA matches it firmly. Size is stated for part of the rows, as once, few or many counts, or as a class when the clone is expanded.

CDR3 length: 15
V gene: TRBV18
clone size: NA
J gene: TRBJ2-7
D gene: TRBD2
CDR3 DNA: TGTGCCAGCTCACCACAGGCTAGCGGTGGCTACGAGCAGTACTTC
CDR3 protein: CASSPQASGGYEQYF

CDR3 length: 16
V gene: TRBV5-1
clone size: NA
J gene: TRBJ2-6
D gene: NA
CDR3 DNA: TGCGCCAGCAGCGCGGGACAGCTCTCTGGGGCCAACGTCCTGACTTTC
CDR3 protein: CASSAGQLSGANVLTF

CDR3 length: 18
V gene: TRBV18
clone size: NA
J gene: TRBJ1-1
D gene: TRBD1
CDR3 DNA: TGTGCCAGCTCACCTCGGACAGGGGGTTTGCTCGGGAACACTGAAGCTTTCTTT
CDR3 protein: CASSPRTGGLLGNTEAFF

CDR3 length: 17
V gene: TRBV9
clone size: NA
J gene: TRBJ2-2
D gene: NA
CDR3 DNA: TGTGCCAGCAGCGTAGCAGGGGGAGGCAGTTTCGCCGGGGAGCTGTTTTTT
CDR3 protein: CASSVAGGGSFAGELFF

CDR3 length: 14
V gene: TRBV5-1
clone size: NA
J gene: TRBJ2-1
D gene: NA
CDR3 DNA: TGCGCCAGCAGATCCGGTACGGAATACAATGAGCAGTTCTTC
CDR3 protein: CASRSGTEYNEQFF

CDR3 length: 15
V gene: TRBV5-6
clone size: NA
J gene: TRBJ2-3
D gene: TRBD1
CDR3 DNA: TGTGCCAGCAGCCTCGGGACAGGGTTCACAGATACGCAGTATTTT
CDR3 protein: CASSLGTGFTDTQYF

CDR3 length: 15
V gene: TRBV19
clone size: NA
J gene: TRBJ2-3
D gene: TRBD2
CDR3 DNA: TGTGCCAGTTCTCGACTAGCGAAAAGCACAGATACGCAGTATTTT
CDR3 protein: CASSRLAKSTDTQYF

CDR3 length: 14
V gene: TRBV7-6
clone size: NA
J gene: TRBJ1-2
D gene: NA
CDR3 DNA: TGTGCCAGCAGCGCGCACGCAGGGAACTATGGCTACACCTTC
CDR3 protein: CASSAHAGNYGYTF

CDR3 length: 14
V gene: TRBV29-1
clone size: NA
J gene: TRBJ1-5
D gene: NA
CDR3 DNA: TGCAGCGTTGGGATCGGGGGTGGTAATCAGCCCCAGCATTTT
CDR3 protein: CSVGIGGGNQPQHF

CDR3 length: 14
V gene: TRBV5-4
clone size: NA
J gene: TRBJ1-5
D gene: NA
CDR3 DNA: TGTGCCAGCAAGGTCTTAGGGAGCAATCAGCCCCAGCATTTT
CDR3 protein: CASKVLGSNQPQHF

CDR3 length: 13
V gene: TRBV18
clone size: NA
J gene: TRBJ2-1
D gene: NA
CDR3 DNA: TGTGCCAGCTCACCACCTACTCCCTTGGAGCAGTTCTTC
CDR3 protein: CASSPPTPLEQFF

CDR3 length: 12
V gene: TRBV27
clone size: few
J gene: TRBJ2-7
D gene: NA
CDR3 DNA: TGTGCCAGCAGTACGGGCTCCTACGAGCAGTACTTC
CDR3 protein: CASSTGSYEQYF

CDR3 length: 14
V gene: TRBV7-2
clone size: NA
J gene: TRBJ2-7
D gene: NA
CDR3 DNA: TGTGCCAGCGGTTCTGGGGCTTACTCCTACGAGCAGTACTTC
CDR3 protein: CASGSGAYSYEQYF

CDR3 length: 16
V gene: TRBV19
clone size: NA
J gene: TRBJ1-6
D gene: NA
CDR3 DNA: TGTGCCAGTCGACGGGACGCCCTCTCCTATAATTCACCCCTCCACTTT
CDR3 protein: CASRRDALSYNSPLHF

CDR3 length: 14
V gene: TRBV6-1
clone size: NA
J gene: TRBJ2-3
D gene: TRBD2
CDR3 DNA: TGTGCCAGCAGTCTTCTAGCGGGGGCAGATACGCAGTATTTT
CDR3 protein: CASSLLAGADTQYF

CDR3 length: 16
V gene: TRBV12-5
clone size: NA
J gene: TRBJ1-4
D gene: TRBD1
CDR3 DNA: TGTGCTAGTGGTTTGGACGCTAGGGACAGGGGTGAAAAACTGTTTTTT
CDR3 protein: CASGLDARDRGEKLFF

CDR3 length: 14
V gene: TRBV30
clone size: NA
J gene: TRBJ2-3
D gene: NA
CDR3 DNA: TGTGCCTGGACTATCGGGGGCCCCACAGATACGCAGTATTTT
CDR3 protein: CAWTIGGPTDTQYF

CDR3 length: 11
V gene: TRBV6-1
clone size: once
J gene: TRBJ1-5
D gene: NA
CDR3 DNA: TGTGCCAGCAGTAACTCGGAGCCCCAGCATTTT
CDR3 protein: CASSNSEPQHF